These 15 T cell receptor beta chains came from one sample sequenced in a study of blood T cell repertoires in COVID-19. Only in-frame clones appear in the TCRdb table, and some are missing; sequencing was by immunoSEQ multiplex PCR. The sample records tens of thousands of clones, roughly nine tenths being singletons. Sequencing was done on a sample of peripheral blood. Source of these receptors: a human donor with active COVID-19. The donor label of this sample is uncertain.

The CDR3 nucleotides are TGTGCCAGCAGACCACCTAGCGGGAGGGCCGAGGAGACCCAGTACTTC. This codes for CASRPPSGRAEETQYF. V usage is TRBV28 and J usage is TRBJ2-5; TRBD2 agrees at 12 bases. Losses at the gene ends were 6 bases for V and 5 bases for J; bases not matched to a gene: 10. This CDR3 comprises 16 residues. CDR1 and CDR2 from the germline V gene are MDHEN and SYDVKM.

Within the sample, this clone is medium-sized. The rearrangement uses TRBV18 and TRBJ2-7; TRBD1 aligns across 9 bases. The CDR3 sequence is 15 residues long. V shed 4 bases, J shed 4 bases, and the junction held 8 bases outside the gene matches. Germline V gene data show CDR1 as KGHSH and CDR2 as LQKENI. CDR3 protein: CASSLGTGSPYEQYF. The CDR3 region has the DNA TGTGCCAGCTCACTTGGGACAGGGAGCCCTTACGAGCAGTACTTC.

The chain is built from TRBV12-5 and TRBJ1-4; 7 nucleotides line up with TRBD1. The germline CDR1 and CDR2 sequences are LGHNT and FRNRAP. This CDR3 comprises 15 residues. Trimming cost V 1 base and J 8 bases; bases outside gene matches: 7. Here the CDR3 reads CASGLATGFGEKLFF. CDR3 sequence (DNA): TGTGCTAGTGGTTTGGCGACAGGGTTCGGGGAAAAACTGTTTTTT.

In DNA, the CDR3 is TGTGCCAGTAGTGGAACAGGGGGCGGAAACATTCAGTACTTC. This codes for CASSGTGGGNIQYF. V gene TRBV19 combines with J gene TRBJ2-4; 9 bases agree with TRBD1. The CDR3 covers 14 residues. With V trimmed by 5 bases and J by 6 bases, 5 bases remained unmatched. The germline V gene encodes CDR1 LNHDA and CDR2 SQIVND (reference sequence).

This chain joins TRBV9 and TRBJ2-3; tentatively, D is TRBD1 (6 bases). The CDR3 contains 16 residues. Germline CDR1 reads SGDLS; CDR2 reads YYNGEE. V shed 0 bases and J shed 0 bases, with 11 bases lying between them. CDR3 nucleotides: TGTGCCAGCAGCGTAGGAGGGGGAACTAGCACAGATACGCAGTATTTT. Protein: CASSVGGGTSTDTQYF.

The CDR3 spells CASSPEGAVSPYTQYF. The CDR3 DNA follows: TGTGCCAGCAGTCCCGAGGGGGCGGTCTCCCCTTACACCCAGTATTTT. J is TRBJ2-3 and V is TRBV6-6; 7 bases line up with TRBD1. The V gene end was trimmed by 5 bases and the J gene end by 12 bases; junction bases not matched to a gene: 20. Germline values: CDR1 MNHNY, CDR2 SVGAGI (reference sequence). The CDR3 extends over 16 amino acids.

The chain has TRBV27 and TRBJ2-1; 10 nucleotides line up with TRBD2. The germline V gene has CDR1 MNHEY and CDR2 SMNVEV (reference sequence). V lost 3 bases and J lost 2; bases outside the gene matches: 7. This CDR3 is 17 amino acids long. The CDR3, as DNA: TGTGCCAGCAGTTTCCGGCTAGCGGGAGCGGCCTACAATGAGCAGTTCTTC. Amino acid sequence: CASSFRLAGAAYNEQFF.

The J gene is TRBJ2-3, the V gene TRBV9; the match to TRBD1 covers 7 bases. V lost 4 bases to trimming and J lost 2 bases; unmatched junction nucleotides: 10. Germline-derived CDR1 and CDR2 are SGDLS and YYNGEE. The CDR3 loop spans 16 amino acids. The CDR3, as DNA: TGTGCCAGCAGCCTTTGGGTGGGACAGATCACAGATACGCAGTATTTT. Protein sequence: CASSLWVGQITDTQYF.

The chain is built from TRBV5-1 and TRBJ2-7, with D possibly TRBD2 on 8 matching bases. The CDR3 covers 15 residues. Germline CDR1 reads SGHRS; CDR2 reads YFSETQ. Trimming left V 0 bases short and J 3 bases short, with 13 bases between. CDR3 DNA: TGCGCCAGCAGCTTGGCGGGAGGGGGCGTCTACGAGCAGTACTTC. Its translation is CASSLAGGGVYEQYF.

The chain uses TRBV30 and TRBJ1-2; TRBD1 might be the D (5 bases). The V end lost 4 bases, the J end lost 5 bases, and 17 bases lay between the germline ends. There are 14 residues in the CDR3. Germline loops: CDR1 GTSNPN, CDR2 SVGIG (reference sequence). CDR3 residues: CAWKTLGLWYGYTF. CDR3 coding DNA: TGTGCCTGGAAGACTTTGGGGCTTTGGTATGGCTACACCTTC.

The rearrangement joins TRBV7-9 to TRBJ2-7; TRBD2 is a possible D gene (7 bases). In germline, CDR1 is SEHNR, CDR2 FQNEAQ (reference sequence). The CDR3 consists of 12 residues. Trimming left V 8 bases short and J 3 bases short, with 11 bases between. The CDR3 region is CASLADSYEQYF. The CDR3 bases are TGTGCCAGCCTAGCGGACAGCTACGAGCAGTACTTC.

The chain couples TRBV19 to TRBJ1-1; 7 bases line up with TRBD1. Germline-derived CDR1 and CDR2 are LNHDA and SQIVND (reference sequence). The junction had 2 bases not matched to a gene; V was cut back by 4 bases and J by 0 bases. The CDR3 runs to 14 residues. The CDR3: CASSTDRMNTEAFF. In nucleotides, the CDR3 is TGTGCCAGTAGTACGGACAGGATGAACACTGAAGCTTTCTTT.

The rearrangement uses TRBV7-2 and TRBJ2-7; 9 nucleotides match TRBD2. Germline V gene lookup returns CDR1 SGHTA and CDR2 FQGNSA. V was pared by 5 bases and J by 3 bases, with 8 bases of the junction left unmatched. The CDR3 has 15 residues. The CDR3 DNA is TGTGCCAGCAGCGGGGCGGGACTAGCTATCTACGAGCAGTACTTC. Translation: CASSGAGLAIYEQYF.

The chain uses TRBV6-5 and TRBJ2-7, with 11 bases that match TRBD1. Germline V gene sequence: CDR1 MNHEY, CDR2 SVGAGI. V lost 6 bases and J lost 1; bases outside the gene matches: 5. The CDR3 runs 15 residues. The CDR3, as DNA: TGTGCCAGCAGCTGGGGACAGGGGGGATCCTACGAGCAGTACTTC. It translates to CASSWGQGGSYEQYF.

This chain joins TRBV6-5 and TRBJ1-2, with D maybe TRBD1 (6 bases). The CDR3 length is 13 residues. Germline CDR1 MNHEY, CDR2 SVGAGI. Trimming pared 4 bases from V and 5 bases from J, leaving 11 bases between. The DNA for the CDR3 is TGTGCCAGCAGTTCCTTGGACAGTTATGGCTACACCTTC. Its translation is CASSSLDSYGYTF.